This is a list of T cell receptor beta chains from one sample in a study of shared T cell receptors in the human thymus. Sequencing used immunoSEQ multiplex PCR; TCRdb keeps in-frame clones, though not all of them. The table lists around 730,000 clones, 70% to 90% of them singletons, with around 0.0099% in the top ten. A further study also used this sample, focusing on human thymus T cells.

Sequenced sample: thymocytes. Receptors were obtained from a girl younger than two with a congenital heart defect. Each CDR3 is given with its conserved first and last residue. Expanded clones get a size class; other rows say once, few or many, or leave the size out.

.	TRBV15	TRBJ1-3	CATAVGGPGNTIYF
.	TRBV11-1	TRBJ1-2	CASSLRENYGYTF
.	TRBV6-5	TRBJ1-1	CARHRVGTEAFF
.	TRBV20-1	TRBJ2-5	CSARQGETQYF
.	TRBV2	TRBJ2-3	CASRLRDSPTDTQYF
.	TRBV11-2	TRBJ1-1	CASSLGTGVNTEAFF
few	TRBV27	TRBJ2-3	CASSQTPGGGALRVTDTQYF
.	TRBV5-1	TRBJ1-4	CASSLGGVTNEKLFF
.	TRBV4-2	TRBJ2-1	CASSQGWLGRGNEQFF
.	TRBV29-1	TRBJ1-2	CSGSLGPLETF
.	TRBV19	TRBJ1-5	CASRQMGGGGNQPQHF
.	TRBV6-1	TRBJ1-4	CASRELGGKLRTSTNEKLFF
once	TRBV27	TRBJ2-7	CASSLRDRTYEQYF
.	TRBV9	TRBJ1-3	CASRATGMNTIYF
once	TRBV6-1	TRBJ1-2	CASTLGDGSYGYTF
.	TRBV15	TRBJ2-7	CATSRVFGVYEQYF
few	TRBV5-1	TRBJ1-6	CASSFSTGIHNSPLHF
.	TRBV6-1	TRBJ2-7	CASRKEAGASYEQYF
.	TRBV9	TRBJ2-5	CASSVGQGFEKTQYF
.	TRBV7-2	TRBJ2-1	CAASGGYNEQFF
.	TRBV19	TRBJ2-5	CASSIVGLAGGRRETQYF
.	TRBV7-2	TRBJ2-7	CASSQTGAFSYEQYF
.	TRBV4-3	TRBJ2-1	CASSQDSGGGANNEQFF
.	TRBV27	TRBJ2-7	CASSTAGAHTKQYF
.	TRBV5-5	TRBJ1-6	CASSLGQKGQTDNSPLHF
.	TRBV19	TRBJ1-1	CASSIVNCASGGPNTEAFF
.	TRBV5-5	TRBJ2-1	CASSYSYEQFF
once	TRBV7-2	TRBJ2-3	CASSVRLQLTDTQYF
.	TRBV28	TRBJ1-6	CASSGIVGTVGSPLHF
.	TRBV7-2	TRBJ1-1	CASSLGGSLRDTEAFF
once	TRBV27	TRBJ1-2	CASSTTGGYGYTF
.	TRBV4-3	TRBJ2-1	CASSHGQGANEQFF
few	TRBV30	TRBJ2-2	CAWSRGQRGGLDTGELFF
.	TRBV7-7	TRBJ2-6	CASSLTVGVSGANVLTF
.	TRBV7-8	TRBJ2-7	CASSPDRPGHEQYF
.	TRBV6-1	TRBJ1-2	CASSEDRGRAYGYTF
.	TRBV6-7	TRBJ1-1	CASIGESGLDTEAFF
.	TRBV7-9	TRBJ2-1	CASSLANNEQFF